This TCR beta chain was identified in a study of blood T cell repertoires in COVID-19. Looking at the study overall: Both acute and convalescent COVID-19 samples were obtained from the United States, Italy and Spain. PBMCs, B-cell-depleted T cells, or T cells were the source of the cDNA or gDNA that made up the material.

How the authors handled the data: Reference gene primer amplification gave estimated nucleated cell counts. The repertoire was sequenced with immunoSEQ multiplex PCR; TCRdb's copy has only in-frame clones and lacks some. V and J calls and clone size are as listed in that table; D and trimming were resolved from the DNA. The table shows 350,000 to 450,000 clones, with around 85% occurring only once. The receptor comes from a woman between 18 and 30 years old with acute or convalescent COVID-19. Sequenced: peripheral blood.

The CDR3 region is CASSADSGNQPQHF. Here the CDR3 DNA reads TGTGCCAGCAGCGCGGACAGTGGTAATCAGCCCCAGCATTTT. The V gene is TRBV7-8, the J gene TRBJ1-5; D possibly corresponds to TRBD1 (6 bases). The CDR3 has 14 amino acids. V dropped 5 bases and J dropped 4 bases, with 12 bases sitting between them. CDR1 is SGHVS and CDR2 is FQNEAQ in the germline V gene.